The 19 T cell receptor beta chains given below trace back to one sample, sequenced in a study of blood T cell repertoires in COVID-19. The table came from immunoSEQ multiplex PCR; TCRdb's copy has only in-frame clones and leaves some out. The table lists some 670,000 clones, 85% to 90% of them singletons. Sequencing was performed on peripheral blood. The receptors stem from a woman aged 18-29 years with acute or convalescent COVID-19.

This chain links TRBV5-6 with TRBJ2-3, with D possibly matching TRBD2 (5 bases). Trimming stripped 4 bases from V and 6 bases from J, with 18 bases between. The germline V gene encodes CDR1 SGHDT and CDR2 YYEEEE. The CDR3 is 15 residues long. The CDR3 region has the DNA TGTGCCAGCAGCCCCTCGCCCGGACGGAGGGATACGCAGTATTTT. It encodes CASSPSPGRRDTQYF.

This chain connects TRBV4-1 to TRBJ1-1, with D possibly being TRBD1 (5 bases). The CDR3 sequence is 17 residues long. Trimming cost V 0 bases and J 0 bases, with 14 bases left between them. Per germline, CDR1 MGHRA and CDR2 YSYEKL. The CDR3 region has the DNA TGCGCCAGCAGCCAAGATCCGGGGGAAACTATGAACACTGAAGCTTTCTTT. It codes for CASSQDPGETMNTEAFF.

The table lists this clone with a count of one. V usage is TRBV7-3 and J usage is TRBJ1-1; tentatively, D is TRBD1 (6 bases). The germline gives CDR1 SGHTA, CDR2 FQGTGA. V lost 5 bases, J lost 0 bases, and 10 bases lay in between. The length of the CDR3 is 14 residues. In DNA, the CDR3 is TGTGCCAGCAGCCCTGGGACACTGAACACTGAAGCTTTCTTT. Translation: CASSPGTLNTEAFF.

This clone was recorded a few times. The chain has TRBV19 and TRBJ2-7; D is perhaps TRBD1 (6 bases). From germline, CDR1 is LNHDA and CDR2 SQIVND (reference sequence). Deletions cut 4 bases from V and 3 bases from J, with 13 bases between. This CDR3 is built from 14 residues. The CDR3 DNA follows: TGTGCCAGTAGTACAGGGAGAGGGGGCTACGAGCAGTACTTC. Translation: CASSTGRGGYEQYF.

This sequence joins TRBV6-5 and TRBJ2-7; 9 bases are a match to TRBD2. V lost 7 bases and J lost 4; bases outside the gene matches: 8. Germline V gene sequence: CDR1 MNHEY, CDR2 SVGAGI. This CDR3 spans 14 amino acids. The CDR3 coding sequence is TGTGCCAGCATTAGCGGGGGAGACGTTTACGAGCAGTACTTC. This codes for CASISGGDVYEQYF.

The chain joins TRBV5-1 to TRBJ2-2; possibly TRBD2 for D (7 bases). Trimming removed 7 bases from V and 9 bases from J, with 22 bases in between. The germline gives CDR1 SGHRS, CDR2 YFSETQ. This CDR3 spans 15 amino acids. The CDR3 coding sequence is TGCGCCAGCTCCGCTACCCGGGGGGCTACCTGGGAGCTGTTTTTT. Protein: CASSATRGATWELFF.

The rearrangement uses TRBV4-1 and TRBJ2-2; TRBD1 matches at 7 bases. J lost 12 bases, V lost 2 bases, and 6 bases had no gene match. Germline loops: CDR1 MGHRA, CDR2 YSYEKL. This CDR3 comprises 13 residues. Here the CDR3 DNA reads TGCGCCAGCAGCCAAATACCGGGACAGAAGCTGTTTTTT. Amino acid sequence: CASSQIPGQKLFF.

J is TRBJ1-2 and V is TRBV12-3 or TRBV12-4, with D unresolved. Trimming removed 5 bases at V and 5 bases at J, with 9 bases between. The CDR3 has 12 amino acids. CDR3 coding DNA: TGTGCCAGCAGTCCTCGGTCTTATGGCTACACCTTC. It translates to CASSPRSYGYTF.

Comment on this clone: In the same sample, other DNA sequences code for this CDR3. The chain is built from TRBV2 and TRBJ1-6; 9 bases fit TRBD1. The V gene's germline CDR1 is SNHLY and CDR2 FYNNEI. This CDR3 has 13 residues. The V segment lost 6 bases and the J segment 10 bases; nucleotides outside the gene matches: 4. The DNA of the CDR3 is TGTGCCAGCAGGGGACAGGGTAGCTCACCCCTCCACTTT. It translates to CASRGQGSSPLHF.

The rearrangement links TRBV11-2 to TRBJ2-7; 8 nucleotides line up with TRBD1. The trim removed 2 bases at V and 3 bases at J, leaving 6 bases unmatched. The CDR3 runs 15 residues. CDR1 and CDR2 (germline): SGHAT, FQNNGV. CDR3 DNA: TGTGCCAGCAGCTTAAACAGGGGGACCAACTACGAGCAGTACTTC. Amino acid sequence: CASSLNRGTNYEQYF.

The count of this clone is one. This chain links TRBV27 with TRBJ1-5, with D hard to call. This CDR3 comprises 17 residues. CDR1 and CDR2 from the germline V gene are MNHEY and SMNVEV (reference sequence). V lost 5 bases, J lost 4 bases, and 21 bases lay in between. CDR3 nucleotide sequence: TGTGCCAGCAGTCCCACCTACAGTACAGTCCATAATCAGCCCCAGCATTTT. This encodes CASSPTYSTVHNQPQHF.

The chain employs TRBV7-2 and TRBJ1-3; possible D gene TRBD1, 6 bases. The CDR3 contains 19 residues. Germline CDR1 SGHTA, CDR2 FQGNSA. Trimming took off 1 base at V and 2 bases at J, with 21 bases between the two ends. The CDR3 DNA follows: TGTGCCAGCAGCTTAGGCCCCCCACTACAGGGTAGTACTGGAAACACCATATATTTT. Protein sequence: CASSLGPPLQGSTGNTIYF.

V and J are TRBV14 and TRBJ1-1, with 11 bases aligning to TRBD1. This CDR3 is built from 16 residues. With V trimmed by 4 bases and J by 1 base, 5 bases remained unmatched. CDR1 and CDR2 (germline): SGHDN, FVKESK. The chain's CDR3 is CASSLGTGGRNTEAFF. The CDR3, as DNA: TGTGCCAGCAGCCTCGGGACAGGGGGAAGGAACACTGAAGCTTTCTTT.

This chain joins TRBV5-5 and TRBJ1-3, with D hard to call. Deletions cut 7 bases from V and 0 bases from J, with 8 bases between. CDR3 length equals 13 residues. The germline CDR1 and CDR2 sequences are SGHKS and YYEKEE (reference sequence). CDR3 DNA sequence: TGTGCCAGCGCTCGGGACTCTGGAAACACCATATATTTT. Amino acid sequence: CASARDSGNTIYF.

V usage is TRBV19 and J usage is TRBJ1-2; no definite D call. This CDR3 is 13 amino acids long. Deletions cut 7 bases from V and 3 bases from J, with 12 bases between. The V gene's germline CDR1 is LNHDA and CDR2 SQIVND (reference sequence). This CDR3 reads CASTPTVDYGYTF. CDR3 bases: TGTGCCAGTACCCCCACAGTGGACTATGGCTACACCTTC.

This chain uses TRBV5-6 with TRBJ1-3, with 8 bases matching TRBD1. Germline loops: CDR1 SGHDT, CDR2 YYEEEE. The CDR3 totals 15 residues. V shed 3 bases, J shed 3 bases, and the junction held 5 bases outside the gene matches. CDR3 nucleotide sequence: TGTGCCAGCAGCTGGACAGGGACGAGTGGAAACACCATATATTTT. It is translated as CASSWTGTSGNTIYF. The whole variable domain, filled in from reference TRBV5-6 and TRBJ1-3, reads DAGVTQSPTHLIKTRGQQVTLRCSPKSGHDTVSWYQQALGQGPQFIFQYYEEEERQRGNFPDRFSGHQFPNYSSELNVNALLLGDSALYLCASSWTGTSGNTIYFGEGSWLTVV.

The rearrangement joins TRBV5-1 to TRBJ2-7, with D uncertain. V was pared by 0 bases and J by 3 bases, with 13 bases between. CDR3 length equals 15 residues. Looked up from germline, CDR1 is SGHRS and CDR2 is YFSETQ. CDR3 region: CASSLAARTYYEQYF. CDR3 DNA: TGCGCCAGCAGCTTGGCCGCTAGAACCTACTACGAGCAGTACTTC.

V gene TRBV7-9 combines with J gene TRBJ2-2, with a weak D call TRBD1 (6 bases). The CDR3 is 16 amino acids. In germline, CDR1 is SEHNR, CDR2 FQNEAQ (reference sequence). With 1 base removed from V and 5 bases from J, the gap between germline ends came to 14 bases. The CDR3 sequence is CASSLVWGRWTGELFF. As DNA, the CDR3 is TGTGCCAGCAGCTTAGTCTGGGGGCGATGGACCGGGGAGCTGTTTTTT.

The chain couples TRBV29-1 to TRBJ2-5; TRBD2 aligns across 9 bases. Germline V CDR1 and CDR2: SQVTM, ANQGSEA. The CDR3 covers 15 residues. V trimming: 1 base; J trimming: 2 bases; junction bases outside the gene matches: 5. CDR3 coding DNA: TGCAGCGTTGAAGGGACTAGCGCATCTCAAGAGACCCAGTACTTC. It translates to CSVEGTSASQETQYF.